This TCR beta chain was sequenced for a study of T cells in localized non-small cell lung cancer (dated by TCRdb to 2020 to 2022). Study-level background: Comparing tumors with uninvolved tumor-adjacent lungs, the study looked at the T cell repertoires of a few hundred patients with early-stage NSCLC. The cohort comprised a few hundred treatment-naïve NSCLC patients with resected, localized lung tumors. Of the NSCLC patients, 120 to 150 were male and around 97 were female, and the mean age was around 66 years. The paper as a whole reports these results and caveats: Because the study design was exploratory, TCR variables were selected using unadjusted p-values without false-discovery rate correction. A median of approximately 62 of the top 100 tumor clones turned up in the paired uninvolved adjacent lung, and 25 to 30 of those clones also ranked among the top 100 of that same adjacent lung. The highest T cell clonality was observed in uninvolved tumor-adjacent lung, where clonality exceeded that of tumor, suggesting that antigenic responses were more focused in uninvolved tumor-adjacent lung. Higher blood T cell density associated with longer overall survival, while higher adjacent-lung clonality associated with shorter survival. Because multi-region sequencing of the tumors was not done, intratumor heterogeneity could not be ruled out.

Of note for this clone: What this receptor recognizes is not known. No base qualities exist here, and no much larger clone lies one base off it.

TCR beta CDR3 regions were sequenced from DNA using the immunoSEQ Assay. The study's own analysis went as follows. T cell density was computed as TCR beta template counts normalized to usable DNA estimated by amplifying housekeeping genes. The preseqR package was used to estimate richness by extrapolating to 400,000 templates for PBMC samples and to 120,000 templates for tissue samples. Clonality was defined as one minus Pielou's evenness. Tissue-enriched TCRs were identified by differential abundance testing using productive amino-acid clonotypes, minimum total count 5 and alpha 0.1. The Jaccard Index and the Morisita Overlap Index were used to measure how much the repertoires overlapped between compartments. GLIPH grouped TCR beta CDR3s together with public tetramer-defined viral CDR3s, and a viral motif had to include at least three viral sequences and show V-gene enrichment. The clones in this table, taken by TCRdb from immuneACCESS, are in-frame only. Not every clone is retained; where verified, under half of the shortfall comes from an unresolved V gene, and the cause of the rest is unknown. V and J calls and clone size are copied from that table; D and trimming were computed from the DNA. This sample lists approximately 4,000 clones; around 28% were detected once. About an eighth of the sample rests with the top ten.

Reading from cysteine to phenylalanine, the CDR3 counts 13 amino acids. Only CDR3 DNA remains: 39 bases, in frame from the first base. The germline V gene (reference sequence) yields LNHDA for CDR1 and SQIVND for CDR2. The V and J ends are trimmed by 7 bases and 3 bases, leaving 12 bases between them. At diagnosis, peripheral blood, uninvolved tumor-adjacent lung and tumor were collected and stored as a combination of fresh-frozen and FFPE material. Recombination linked TRBV19 to TRBJ1-1; the D gene identity is not certain. The receptor was isolated from a man between 40 and 70 years old with stage II lung adenocarcinoma. The source was lung tumor tissue, collected before any cancer treatment. The CDR3 in this case is CASTNPDDTEAFF. The bases read TGTGCCAGTACGAATCCGGATGACACTGAAGCTTTCTTT.